The 10 T cell receptor beta chains in this list originate from one sample, sequenced in a study of blood T cells in healthy people across ages. Together with a sample-barcoded 5' primer, a J-beta primer mix was included in a second PCR lasting about 7 to 12 cycles. MiXCR was run by TCRdb on the 5' RACE reads, yielding one entry per CDR3 protein. The data hold about 670,000 distinct CDR3 sequences, with 52% observed a single time. Sequenced input: blood. The receptors were gathered from a woman of 80 years or more in good health.

The rearrangement uses TRBV10-3 and TRBJ2-5; 12 positions agree with TRBD2. Germline V gene sequence: CDR1 ENHRY, CDR2 SYGVKD. With 2 bases clipped from V and 11 bases from J, the junction kept 12 bases outside the gene matches. The CDR3 contains 16 residues. CDR3 in amino acids: CAISEGLAGISDEQYF. The CDR3, as DNA: TGTGCCATCAGTGAGGGACTAGCGGGGATCTCCGATGAGCAGTACTTC.

Of note for this clonotype: A much bigger clone sits one base away, suggesting this may be a read error. V is TRBV12-3 or TRBV12-4 and J is TRBJ2-3; 8 bases map to TRBD2. The V gene end was trimmed by 0 bases and the J gene end by 4 bases; junction bases not matched to a gene: 9. The CDR3 totals 17 residues. The CDR3: CASSLATGGLVSDTQYF. CDR3 nucleotide sequence: TGTGCCAGCAGTTTAGCAACGGGGGGACTAGTGTCAGATACGCAGTATTTT.

The chain combines TRBV4-2 with TRBJ2-1, with 12 positions matching TRBD2. Unmatched junction bases numbered 5, after V lost 3 bases and J lost 8 bases. The CDR3 is 15 residues long. Germline assignment: CDR1 LGHNA and CDR2 YNFKEQ. Written as DNA, the CDR3 is TGTGCCAGCAGCCAGCTAGCGGGGGGGCGATATGAGCAGTTCTTC. As protein: CASSQLAGGRYEQFF.

As regards this clonotype: A much bigger clone sits one base away, suggesting this may be a read error. V and J are TRBV7-2 and TRBJ2-7, with TRBD2 matching 11 bases. The J call may be faulty, since TRBJ2-4 better matches the DNA end. This CDR3 has 14 amino acids. Germline CDR1 reads SGHTA; CDR2 reads FQGNSA. The CDR3 DNA reads TGTGCCAGCAGCGTCCTAGCGGGGGGAAACATTCAGTACTTC. It yields the protein CASSVLAGGNIQYF.

V and J are TRBV20-1 and TRBJ2-5; 12 nucleotides line up with TRBD2. Germline CDR1 reads DFQATT; CDR2 reads SNEGSKA (reference sequence). The CDR3 is 16 amino acids. V was pared by 5 bases and J by 5 bases, with 12 bases of the junction left unmatched. The CDR3 sequence: CSAPRRLAGAGETQYF. CDR3 DNA sequence: TGCAGTGCTCCTCGTCGACTAGCGGGGGCAGGGGAGACCCAGTACTTC.

This clonotype was seen a handful of times. The chain couples TRBV7-3 to TRBJ1-4, with D possibly TRBD1 on 5 matching bases. The germline V and J ends were trimmed by 6 bases and 3 bases, with 14 bases remaining between them. This CDR3 is built from 15 residues. Germline assignment: CDR1 SGHTA and CDR2 FQGTGA. CDR3 nucleotide sequence: TGTGCCAGCAGTCGATCAGGGTTAGCTAATGAAAAACTGTTTTTT. This codes for CASSRSGLANEKLFF.

This rearrangement joins TRBV29-1 to TRBJ2-7, with D possibly TRBD1 on 6 matching bases. Germline CDR1 and CDR2: SQVTM and ANQGSEA. The CDR3 covers 12 residues. With 6 bases removed from V and 3 bases from J, the gap between germline ends came to 12 bases. CDR3 nucleotide sequence: TGCAGCGTCTGGGACAAAGTCTACGAGCAGTACTTC. It specifies CSVWDKVYEQYF.

This chain links TRBV3-1 with TRBJ2-1; TRBD2 agrees at 9 bases. V lost 3 bases, J lost 6 bases, and 6 bases stayed unmatched. CDR3 length: 15 amino acids. Germline V lookup: CDR1 LGHDT, CDR2 YNNKEL (reference sequence). The chain's CDR3 is CASSQPGTSSNEQFF. As DNA, the CDR3 is TGTGCCAGCAGCCAGCCCGGGACTAGCAGCAATGAGCAGTTCTTC.

V is TRBV2 and J is TRBJ2-1, with 7 bases that match TRBD1. The J call may be mistaken, given a closer DNA end match to TRBJ2-7. This CDR3 has 14 residues. The germline CDR1 and CDR2 sequences are SNHLY and FYNNEI. CDR3 in DNA: TGTGCCAGCCAGAGACAGGGAGCCCTCTACGAGCAGTACTTC. This translates into CASQRQGALYEQYF.

There are many counts of this clonotype. The rearrangement joins TRBV29-1 to TRBJ2-5; D unresolved. The CDR3 length is 15 residues. Trimming stripped 5 bases from V and 5 bases from J, with 21 bases between. CDR1 is SQVTM, CDR2 ANQGSEA, per germline. The CDR3 protein is CSVLPGLGVRETQYF. CDR3 nucleotide sequence: TGCAGCGTTCTACCCGGGTTAGGAGTTCGGGAGACCCAGTACTTC.